This T cell receptor (beta chain) appears in the sequencing data of a study of blood T cell repertoires in COVID-19. Turning to the study itself: Acute and convalescent COVID-19 samples came from the United States, Italy and Spain. PBMCs, B-cell-depleted T cells, or T cells provided the cDNA or gDNA that made up the material.

Authors' processing steps: From reference gene primer amplification, estimates of nucleated cell counts were derived. Only in-frame clones appear in the TCRdb table, and some are missing; sequencing was by immunoSEQ multiplex PCR. V and J calls and clone size are as listed in that table; D and trimming were resolved from the DNA. The repertoire consists of about 220,000 clones, with about 86% occurring once and the leading ten covering roughly 8.2%. The CDR3 is 17 residues long. Germline lookup yields CDR1 LGHNA and CDR2 YNFKEQ. V was clipped by 0 bases and J by 0 bases; unmatched bases: 2. The source is a woman aged 45-59 years with acute or convalescent COVID-19. The sample was peripheral blood. The genes are TRBV4-2 and TRBJ2-5, with TRBD2 matching over 12 bases. CDR3 DNA: TGTGCCAGCAGCCAAGATGGGACTAGCGGGTACCAAGAGACCCAGTACTTC. Protein sequence: CASSQDGTSGYQETQYF.